This TCR beta chain was sequenced during a study of blood T cell repertoires in COVID-19. Generated by immunoSEQ multiplex PCR, the TCRdb table keeps only in-frame clones and is missing some. The sample contains about 190,000 clones, around 86% of which appear only once. Per the germline V gene, CDR1 is SGHTA and CDR2 is FQGNSA. Unmatched junction bases numbered 9, after V lost 5 bases and J lost 4 bases. This CDR3 has 16 residues. The specimen was peripheral blood. This TCR derives from a man aged 40-49 years with acute or convalescent COVID-19. This chain joins TRBV7-2 and TRBJ2-7; 12 positions agree with TRBD2. The CDR3 reads CASSPAASGGGYEQYF. CDR3 nucleotides: TGTGCCAGCAGCCCAGCAGCTAGCGGGGGGGGGTACGAGCAGTACTTC.